Following are 17 T cell receptor beta chains from one sample sequenced in a study of Graves' ophthalmopathy and Graves' hyperthyroidism. As the template, RNA transcripts were used to amplify TCR beta CDR3 regions. HTBI primers were used in a first-round RT-PCR, which preceded a second-round multiplex PCR. TCRdb analysed the multiplex PCR reads with MiXCR anew, one entry per CDR3 protein. The sample includes 350,000 to 400,000 distinct CDR3 sequences, approximately 16% seen only once; the top ten take 1.5% to 2%. Sequenced: peripheral blood. Every receptor here comes from a young woman with Graves' ophthalmopathy.

The rearrangement links TRBV28 to TRBJ2-5; possible D gene TRBD2, 5 bases. V shed 6 bases and J shed 2 bases, with 10 bases lying between them. In germline, CDR1 is MDHEN, CDR2 SYDVKM. The CDR3 is 13 amino acids. The CDR3 loop reads CASRLADQETQYF. CDR3 DNA: TGTGCCAGCAGGCTAGCAGATCAAGAGACCCAGTACTTC.

In its sample, this clonotype was seen many times. The rearrangement uses TRBV27 and TRBJ1-1; 8 positions match TRBD1. Germline assignment: CDR1 MNHEY and CDR2 SMNVEV (reference sequence). V was clipped by 0 bases and J by 2 bases; unmatched bases: 2. The CDR3 runs to 15 residues. The CDR3 loop is CASSLSGTGNTEAFF. The CDR3 coding sequence is TGTGCCAGCAGTTTATCGGGGACAGGTAACACTGAAGCTTTCTTT.

There are many counts of this clonotype. This chain connects TRBV30 to TRBJ1-5, with D unresolved. Germline V gives CDR1 GTSNPN, CDR2 SVGIG (reference sequence). Deletions cut 2 bases from V and 4 bases from J, with 9 bases between. The CDR3 consists of 13 residues. CDR3 residues: CAWSFPDNQPQHF. CDR3 nucleotide sequence: TGTGCCTGGAGTTTCCCCGATAATCAGCCCCAGCATTTT.

This clonotype occurred many times. V usage is TRBV27 and J usage is TRBJ2-7; 10 positions agree with TRBD1. The germline V gene encodes CDR1 MNHEY and CDR2 SMNVEV (reference sequence). Trimming took 9 bases from V and 3 from J; bases not matched to a gene: 14. CDR3 length equals 16 residues. In DNA form, the CDR3 reads TGTGCCAGTCAAACCGGGACAGGGGTTTTAGGCTACGAGCAGTACTTC. Translation gives CASQTGTGVLGYEQYF.

The J gene is TRBJ2-5, the V gene TRBV20-1; TRBD2 agrees at 9 bases. The CDR3 loop spans 14 amino acids. V lost 0 bases and J lost 4; bases outside the gene matches: 3. Germline V CDR1 and CDR2: DFQATT, SNEGSKA (reference sequence). The CDR3 here is CSARERGGLETQYF. The CDR3 nucleotides read TGCAGTGCTAGAGAGCGGGGGGGCCTAGAGACCCAGTACTTC.

There are many counts of this clonotype. This clone may be a read error of a much larger clone one base away. The gene calls are TRBV12-3 or TRBV12-4 and TRBJ2-7; no clear D. V lost 3 bases to trimming and J lost 0 bases, with 3 bases between them. CDR3 length equals 12 residues. For the CDR3, the DNA is TGTGCCAGCAGTTTTTTCTCCTACGAGCAGTACTTC. It yields the protein CASSFFSYEQYF.

This clonotype has ten or more counts. Here the CDR3 reads CASRGPSPGELFF. The CDR3 coding sequence is TGTGCCAGCAGGGGGCCTTCCCCCGGGGAGCTGTTTTTT. The V and J genes are TRBV6-5 and TRBJ2-2; TRBD1 is a possible D gene (5 bases). The germline CDR1 and CDR2 sequences are MNHEY and SVGAGI. With 6 bases removed from V and 6 bases from J, the gap between germline ends came to 11 bases. CDR3 length: 13 residues.

This clonotype was detected ten times or more. V is TRBV10-1 and J is TRBJ1-2, with D tentatively TRBD1 (5 bases). Between the trimmed V and J ends, which lost 3 bases and 4 bases, there was a span of 18 bases. CDR3 size: 16 residues. CDR1 and CDR2 (germline): WNHNN, SYGVQD (reference sequence). CDR3 sequence (DNA): TGCGCCAGCAGTGATCGTGGGTTAGGGGACGGCTATGGCTACACCTTC. It encodes CASSDRGLGDGYGYTF.

This chain connects TRBV18 to TRBJ2-6, with unresolved D. The V gene lost 3 bases and the J gene lost 0 bases, with 9 bases spanning the gap. CDR1 and CDR2 from the germline V gene are KGHSH and LQKENI. The CDR3 loop spans 16 amino acids. CDR3: CASSPSGSSGANVLTF. In DNA, the CDR3 is TGTGCCAGCTCACCGTCTGGGTCCTCTGGGGCCAACGTCCTGACTTTC.

The table lists this clonotype with many counts. V gene TRBV7-9 combines with J gene TRBJ2-7; D unclear. Germline V CDR1 and CDR2: SEHNR, FQNEAQ (reference sequence). The V gene lost 11 bases and the J gene lost 7 bases, with 21 bases spanning the gap. This CDR3 has 13 amino acids. CDR3 amino acids: CAATGSDLREQYF. The CDR3 DNA sequence: TGTGCCGCGACGGGCAGCGACCTACGAGAGCAGTACTTC. The full variable domain, rest sourced from reference TRBV7-9 and TRBJ2-7, is DTGVSQNPRHKITKRGQNVTFRCDPISEHNRLYWYRQTLGQGPEFLTYFQNEAQLEKSRLLSDRFSAERPKGSFSTLEIQRTEQGDSAMYLCAATGSDLREQYFGPGTRLTVT.

This clonotype was recorded many times. V gene TRBV30 combines with J gene TRBJ1-2; tentative D call: TRBD1 (5 bases). The CDR3 is made up of 13 amino acids. The V gene lost 8 bases and the J gene lost 4 bases, with 17 bases spanning the gap. CDR1 is GTSNPN and CDR2 is SVGIG in the germline V gene (reference sequence). The CDR3 sequence is CAVKQRDRYGYTF. Here the CDR3 DNA reads TGTGCCGTCAAACAGAGGGACCGCTATGGCTACACCTTC.

The chain links TRBV7-3 to TRBJ1-1; a possible D gene is TRBD1 (6 bases). The CDR3 length is 15 residues. With 1 base removed from V and 5 bases from J, the gap between germline ends came to 14 bases. CDR1 and CDR2 from the germline V gene are SGHTA and FQGTGA. CDR3: CASSLNPGQNTEAFF. As DNA, the CDR3 is TGTGCCAGCAGCTTAAATCCAGGACAGAATACTGAAGCTTTCTTT.

This clonotype was observed once. This rearrangement joins TRBV27 to TRBJ2-5, with D tentatively TRBD1 (6 bases). Germline V gives CDR1 MNHEY, CDR2 SMNVEV (reference sequence). CDR3 size: 14 residues. V lost 6 bases and J 4 bases, leaving 15 bases between the germline ends. The CDR3 bases are TGTGCCAGCAGACAACAGGGATATGGAGAGACCCAGTACTTC. Amino acids: CASRQQGYGETQYF.

In this sample, this clonotype turned up many times. The genes are TRBV30 and TRBJ2-2; 11 bases match TRBD2. This CDR3 is built from 16 residues. The V gene end was trimmed by 3 bases and the J gene end by 4 bases; junction bases not matched to a gene: 7. Germline CDR1 GTSNPN, CDR2 SVGIG (reference sequence). CDR3 amino acids: CAWSAGLAGLTGELFF. The CDR3, as DNA: TGTGCCTGGAGCGCAGGACTAGCGGGCCTCACCGGGGAGCTGTTTTTT.

This clonotype occurred many times. This sequence joins TRBV19 and TRBJ1-1; D remains ambiguous. The germline CDR1 and CDR2 sequences are LNHDA and SQIVND (reference sequence). The CDR3 has 16 amino acids. The ends were cut back, 5 bases at V and 0 bases at J, with 16 bases in the middle. The CDR3 here is CASSPTHLTMNTEAFF. CDR3 bases: TGTGCCAGTAGTCCGACCCACCTGACGATGAACACTGAAGCTTTCTTT.

The sample holds many counts of this clonotype. This chain connects TRBV10-2 to TRBJ2-7; the D gene is possibly TRBD1 (6 bases). This CDR3 is 15 amino acids long. Germline V gene sequence: CDR1 WSHSY, CDR2 SAAADI. The ends were cut back, 6 bases at V and 0 bases at J, with 15 bases in the middle. CDR3 DNA: TGCGCCAGCAGGGGGACACCCGTAAGCTCCTACGAGCAGTACTTC. This translates into CASRGTPVSSYEQYF.

The V and J genes are TRBV6-1 and TRBJ1-5, with no clear D. Germline assignment: CDR1 MNHNS and CDR2 SASEGT. The ends were cut back, 9 bases at V and 0 bases at J, with 15 bases in the middle. The CDR3 has 15 residues. Here the CDR3 reads CASSTASYSNQPQHF. CDR3 in DNA: TGTGCCAGTTCCACCGCCTCTTATAGCAATCAGCCCCAGCATTTT.